The 4 T cell receptor beta chains reported below all come from one sample, sequenced in a study of blood T cell repertoires in COVID-19. This table comes from immunoSEQ multiplex PCR, and its TCRdb copy is limited to in-frame clones, with some not included. This sample has over 130,000 clones, with approximately 80% found just once. Sequencing input: peripheral blood. These receptors all stem from a man aged 50 to 59 with acute or convalescent COVID-19.

This clone was seen only once. The V and J genes are TRBV11-2 and TRBJ2-1; 8 positions match TRBD2. The V and J ends lost 4 bases and 8 bases, in that order; junction bases with no gene match: 4. Germline lookup yields CDR1 SGHAT and CDR2 FQNNGV. CDR3 size: 13 residues. CDR3 nucleotides: TGTGCCAGCAGCTCCCGGACTAGCCATGAGCAGTTCTTC. Protein sequence: CASSSRTSHEQFF.

The V and J genes are TRBV19 and TRBJ2-1, with 14 bases lining up with TRBD2. The V gene end was trimmed by 5 bases and the J gene end by 9 bases; junction bases not matched to a gene: 9. CDR1 LNHDA and CDR2 SQIVND come from the germline V gene (reference sequence). The CDR3 contains 16 residues. The DNA for the CDR3 is TGTGCCAGTAGTGCCTTGACTAGCGGGGGGGGAAGTGAGCAGTTCTTC. It is translated as CASSALTSGGGSEQFF.

The chain carries TRBV21-1 and TRBJ2-3; the table's D call TRBD2 went unverified against the DNA. TRBV21-1 has pseudogene status. The CDR3 is 15 residues long. The CDR3 DNA is TGTGCCAGCAGCGGCGGGGGGGCCAGCACAGATACGCAGTATTTT. Its translation: CASSGGGASTDTQYF.

This clone was recorded only once. The rearrangement links TRBV5-1 to TRBJ2-1; 9 nucleotides line up with TRBD1. The V gene end was trimmed by 3 bases and the J gene end by 2 bases; junction bases not matched to a gene: 9. The CDR3 is 17 amino acids. The germline gives CDR1 SGHRS, CDR2 YFSETQ. The CDR3 loop is CASSSSTGTGTYNEQFF. As DNA, the CDR3 is TGCGCCAGCAGCTCGTCTACCGGGACAGGGACCTACAATGAGCAGTTCTTC.